This note documents a single TCR beta chain sequence. There is no known antigen for this receptor. There are no base qualities to consult, and no much larger clone falls within one base. The CDR3 regions of human TCRbeta chains were analyzed by immunosequencing. Regarding the original processing steps: Repertoire TCRs were matched against a reference library of SARS-CoV-2-specific TCRs generated with the MIRA antigen-specificity platform. Breadth meant the fraction of unique TCRs that were SARS-CoV-2-associated, whereas depth meant the fraction of total T cells that were SARS-CoV-2-associated. Using the MIRA data, each spike-specific TCR was mapped to the spike region that the TCR reacts to and placed in a CD4 or CD8 class. Log10-transformed breadth and depth values were compared by one-way ANOVA with Sidak's multiple comparisons tests. TCRdb stores this immuneACCESS table with in-frame sequences only. Part of the clones is absent; in the studies checked, under half of the shortfall reflects unresolved V genes, and no reason is known for the rest. V, J and clone size reflect that table, while D and trimming were determined from the DNA. The sample table shows nearly 90,000 clones, and 70% to 90% are seen once. Roughly 6% of the sample goes to the ten largest clones.

The sample is drawn from a study of T cell responses to AZD1222 COVID-19 vaccine (dated by TCRdb to the early 2020s). In the study overall: AZD1222 recipients whose second dose came at about 4 weeks and those whose second dose came at about 12 weeks were combined into one group, since spike-specific TCR depth and breadth did not differ between the two schedules. TCR sequencing was performed for some 250 trial participants, of whom around 200 were given two doses of AZD1222 and around 25 were given two doses of MenACWY control vaccine. Trial participants were enrolled by age into subgroups of 18-55, 56-69 and 70-plus years, and approximately 150, 30 and 60 TCR-sequenced participants, respectively, were included in these subgroups. The paper's findings and limits, for the study overall: Vaccine-associated CD4 TCRs spanned the whole spike protein, with dominant responses in regions 160-218 and 743-854. No day 14 peak-response samples were available, so repertoires were characterized only after the peak T cell response. Conclusions about previously exposed vaccinees are limited because only a handful of AZD1222 recipients were SARS-CoV-2 seropositive at baseline. Reportedly, almost half of the unique spike-specific TCRs recognized epitopes lying outside the regions that are mutated in the B.1.351 and B.1.1.7 variants. In the small 56-69-year group, the increase in depth fell short of significance, most likely because of low power. Participants were mostly white British, with more females than males. The authors suggested clonal diversity may have been underestimated. Spike-specific TCR breadth and depth rose significantly after two AZD1222 doses compared with day 0 and with MenACWY recipients.

What this sample's time point label stands for: baseline before first vaccination. Vaccinee samples were obtained from the UK trials COV001 and COV002, which included a single-blind randomized controlled phase 2/3 trial of AZD1222 (ChAdOx1 nCoV-19) in healthy adults. Trial participant PBMC samples were collected at day 0 and day 28 after the second dose for TCRbeta chain sequencing. The CDR3, from cysteine to phenylalanine, totals 18 residues. Of all the DNA, just the CDR3 is kept, 54 bases in frame from base 1. This sample comprised peripheral blood, obtained on day 0 of AZD1222 vaccination. The sequence came from an adult in good health. The chain is assembled from TRBV21-1 and TRBJ1-5; TRBD1 was called by the table and not checked on the DNA. TRBV21-1 is tagged as a pseudogene. The DNA sequence is TGTGCCAGCAGCAAATCAACAGGGGGGGCCAGTAGCAATCAGCCCCAGCATTTT. Translated, it gives CASSKSTGGASSNQPQHF.